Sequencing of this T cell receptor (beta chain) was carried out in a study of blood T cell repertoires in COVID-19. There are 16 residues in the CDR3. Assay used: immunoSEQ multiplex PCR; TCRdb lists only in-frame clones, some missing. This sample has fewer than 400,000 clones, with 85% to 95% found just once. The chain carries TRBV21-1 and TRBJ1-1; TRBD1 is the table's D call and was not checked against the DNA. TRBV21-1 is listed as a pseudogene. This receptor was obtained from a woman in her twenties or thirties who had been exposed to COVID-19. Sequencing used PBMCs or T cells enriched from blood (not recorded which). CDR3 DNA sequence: TGTGCCAGCAGCAAAAGACAGGGAGGACTGAACACTGAAGCTTTCTTT. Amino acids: CASSKRQGGLNTEAFF.